These T cell receptor beta chains were read from a single sample in a study of human T cells and chemical hapten exposure. TCRdb fed the RACE reads into MiXCR, producing one record per CDR3 protein. The table records around 120,000 distinct CDR3 sequences, approximately 15% of them present only once. Sequenced here: whole blood, sampled in connection with sensitization to the hapten diphenylcyclopropenone (DPC). Every receptor here comes from a man between 18 and 29 years old with alopecia areata. Some clones in this sample may be carry-over from other donors' samples. CDR3s include the opening cysteine and the closing phenylalanine or tryptophan. Fields, in order: V gene, J gene, clone size, D gene, CDR3 DNA, CDR3 protein. The D gene is left open where the match is weak. Expanded clones get a size class; other rows say once, few or many, or leave the size out.

>TRBV6-1|TRBJ2-2|-|TRBD2
TGTGCCAGCAGTGAATGGACTAGCGGTAACGTTTTCGACACCGGGGAGCTGTTTTTT
CASSEWTSGNVFDTGELFF
>TRBV10-3|TRBJ1-1|-|-
TGTGCCATCAGGGGTGCCCTAGACAGGCGGCTGAACACTGAAGCTTTCTTT
CAIRGALDRRLNTEAFF
>TRBV24-1|TRBJ2-3|few|-
TGTGCCACCAGTGATTTGCAGGAGCACCAGAATACGCAGTATTTT
CATSDLQEHQNTQYF
>TRBV3-1|TRBJ2-2|few|TRBD1
TGTGCCAGCAGCTTTGCCGGGACAGGGGGCCGCACCGGGGAGCTGTTTTTT
CASSFAGTGGRTGELFF
>TRBV10-1|TRBJ2-5|-|TRBD1
TGCGCCAGCAGCGATGGACAGGGACGCCAAGAGACCCAGTACTTC
CASSDGQGRQETQYF
>TRBV12-3/TRBV12-4|TRBJ1-2|few|-
TGTGCCGGCCCCAGGGGTTCCGATGGCTACACCTTC
CAGPRGSDGYTF
>TRBV7-9|TRBJ2-5|few|TRBD1
TGTGCCAGCAGCATTATCAGGACAGGGGGCAAAGAGACCCAGTACTTC
CASSIIRTGGKETQYF
>TRBV2|TRBJ1-5|few|-
TGTGCCAGCAGTGGAGGCAGGGTCAATCAGCCCCAGCATTTT
CASSGGRVNQPQHF
>TRBV4-2|TRBJ2-7|-|TRBD1
TGTGCCAGCAGCCAATCGACACAGGGGGCCTACGAGCAGTACTTC
CASSQSTQGAYEQYF
>TRBV5-1|TRBJ2-5|few|-
TGCGCCAGCAGCTTGCGGGGGAATCAAGAGACCCAGTACTTC
CASSLRGNQETQYF
>TRBV10-3|TRBJ2-3|-|TRBD2
TGTGCCATCAGTTTTAGCGGGGGGGGCACAGATACGCAGTATTTT
CAISFSGGGTDTQYF
>TRBV5-1|TRBJ2-7|few|TRBD1
TGCGCCAGCAGCCCCGAGGACAGGCCCTCCTACGAGCAGTACTTC
CASSPEDRPSYEQYF
>TRBV28|TRBJ1-4|-|-
TGTGCCAGCAGTTACCACCGGGAAAAACTGTTTTTT
CASSYHREKLFF
>TRBV5-1|TRBJ2-7|-|-
TGCGCCAGCAGCCACACCGGTAACGGGGCGAACTACGAGCAGTACTTC
CASSHTGNGANYEQYF
>TRBV20-1|TRBJ1-6|-|TRBD1
TGCAGTGCTAGAACCGGGACAGGGTTCGGGAATTCACCCCTCCACTTT
CSARTGTGFGNSPLHF
>TRBV29-1|TRBJ2-4|few|-
TGCAGCGTTGTCGGTGGGGAGGTGGACATTCAGTACTTC
CSVVGGEVDIQYF
>TRBV20-1|TRBJ2-5|-|-
TGCAGTGCTAGAGCTTTGAGGATGACCAGGGACGGGCGAGAGACCCAGTACTTC
CSARALRMTRDGRETQYF
>TRBV18|TRBJ2-6|few|-
TGTGCCAGCTCACCCCGACAGGCCCTTGACTCTGGGGCCAACGTCCTGACTTTC
CASSPRQALDSGANVLTF
>TRBV12-3/TRBV12-4|TRBJ1-5|few|-
TGTGCCAGCAGTTTAGAACCGGAACAGCCCCAGCATTTT
CASSLEPEQPQHF
>TRBV7-9|TRBJ2-7|few|-
TGTGCCAGCAGCTACAAAGGTTCGGGCCTGGATTACGAGCAGTACTTC
CASSYKGSGLDYEQYF